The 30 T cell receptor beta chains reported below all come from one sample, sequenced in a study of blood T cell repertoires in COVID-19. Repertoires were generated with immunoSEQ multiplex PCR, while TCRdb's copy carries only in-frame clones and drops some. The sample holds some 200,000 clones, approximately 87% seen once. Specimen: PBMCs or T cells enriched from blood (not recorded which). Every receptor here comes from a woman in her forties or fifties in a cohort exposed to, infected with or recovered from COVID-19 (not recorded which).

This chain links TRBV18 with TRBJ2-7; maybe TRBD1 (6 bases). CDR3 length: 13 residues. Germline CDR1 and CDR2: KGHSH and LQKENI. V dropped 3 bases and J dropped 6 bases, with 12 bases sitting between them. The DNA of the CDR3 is TGTGCCAGCTCACCCTTGGACAGTCCCGAGCAGTACTTC. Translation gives CASSPLDSPEQYF. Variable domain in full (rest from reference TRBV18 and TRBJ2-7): NAGVMQNPRHLVRRRGQEARLRCSPMKGHSHVYWYRQLPEEGLKFMVYLQKENIIDESGMPKERFSAEFPKEGPSILRIQQVVRGDSAAYFCASSPLDSPEQYFGPGTRLTVT.

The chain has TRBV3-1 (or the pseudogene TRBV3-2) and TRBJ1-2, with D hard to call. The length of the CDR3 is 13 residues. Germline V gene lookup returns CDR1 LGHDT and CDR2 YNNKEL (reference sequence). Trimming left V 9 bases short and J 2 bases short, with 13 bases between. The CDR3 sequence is CASEPPGNYGYTF. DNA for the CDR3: TGTGCCAGTGAACCGCCGGGAAACTATGGCTACACCTTC.

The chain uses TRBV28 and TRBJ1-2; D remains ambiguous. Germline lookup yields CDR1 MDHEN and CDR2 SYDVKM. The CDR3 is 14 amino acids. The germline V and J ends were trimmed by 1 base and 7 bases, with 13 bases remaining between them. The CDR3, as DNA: TGTGCCAGCAGTTTATCTGAGGGATTGGGTGGCTACACCTTC. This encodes CASSLSEGLGGYTF.

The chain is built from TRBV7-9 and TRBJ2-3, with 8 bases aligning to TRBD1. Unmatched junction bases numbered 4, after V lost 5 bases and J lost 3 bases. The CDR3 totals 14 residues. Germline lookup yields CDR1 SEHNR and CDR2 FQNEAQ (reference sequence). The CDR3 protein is CASSKGQGTDTQYF. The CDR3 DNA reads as TGTGCCAGCAGCAAAGGACAGGGAACAGATACGCAGTATTTT.

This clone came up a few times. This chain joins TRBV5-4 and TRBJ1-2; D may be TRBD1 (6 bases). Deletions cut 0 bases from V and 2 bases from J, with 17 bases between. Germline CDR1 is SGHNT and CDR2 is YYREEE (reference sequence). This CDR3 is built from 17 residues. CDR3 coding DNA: TGTGCCAGCAGCTTGGCCGGTATGGAGGGGGGGAACTATGGCTACACCTTC. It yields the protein CASSLAGMEGGNYGYTF.

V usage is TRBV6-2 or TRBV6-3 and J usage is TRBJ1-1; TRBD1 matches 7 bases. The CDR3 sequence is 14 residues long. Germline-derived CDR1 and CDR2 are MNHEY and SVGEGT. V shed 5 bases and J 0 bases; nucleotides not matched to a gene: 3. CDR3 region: CASSRQGMNTEAFF. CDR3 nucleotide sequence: TGTGCCAGCAGTCGACAGGGCATGAACACTGAAGCTTTCTTT.

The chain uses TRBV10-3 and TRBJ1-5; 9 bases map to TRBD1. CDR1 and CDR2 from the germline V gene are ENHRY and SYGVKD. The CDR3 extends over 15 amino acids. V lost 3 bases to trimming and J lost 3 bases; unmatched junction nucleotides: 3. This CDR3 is CAISDRDRDNQPQHF. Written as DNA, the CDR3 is TGTGCCATCAGTGATCGGGACAGGGACAATCAGCCCCAGCATTTT.

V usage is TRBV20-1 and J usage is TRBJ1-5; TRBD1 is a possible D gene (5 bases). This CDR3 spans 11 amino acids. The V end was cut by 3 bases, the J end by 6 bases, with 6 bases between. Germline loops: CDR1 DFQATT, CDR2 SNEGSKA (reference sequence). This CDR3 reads CSASRGQPQHF. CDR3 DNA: TGCAGTGCTAGTAGGGGTCAGCCCCAGCATTTT.

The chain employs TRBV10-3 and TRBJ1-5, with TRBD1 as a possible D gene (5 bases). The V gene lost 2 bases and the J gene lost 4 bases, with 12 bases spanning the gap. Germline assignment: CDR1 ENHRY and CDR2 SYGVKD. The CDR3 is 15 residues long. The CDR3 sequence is CAISEDGKGNQPQHF. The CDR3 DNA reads TGTGCCATCAGTGAGGATGGGAAGGGGAATCAGCCCCAGCATTTT.

CDR3 amino acids: CASSRKDRGSTGELFF. The DNA for the CDR3 is TGCGCCAGCAGCCGAAAGGACAGGGGTTCCACCGGGGAGCTGTTTTTT. The chain couples TRBV4-3 to TRBJ2-2; 9 positions match TRBD1. This CDR3 is built from 16 residues. J was trimmed by 4 bases and V by 4 bases; bases with no gene match: 7. The V gene's germline CDR1 is LGHNA and CDR2 YSLEER.

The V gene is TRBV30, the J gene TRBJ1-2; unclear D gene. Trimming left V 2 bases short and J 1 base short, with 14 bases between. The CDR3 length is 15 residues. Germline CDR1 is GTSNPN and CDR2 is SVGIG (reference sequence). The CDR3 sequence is CAWSKRAPLNYGYTF. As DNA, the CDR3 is TGTGCCTGGAGTAAAAGAGCGCCTCTTAACTATGGCTACACCTTC.

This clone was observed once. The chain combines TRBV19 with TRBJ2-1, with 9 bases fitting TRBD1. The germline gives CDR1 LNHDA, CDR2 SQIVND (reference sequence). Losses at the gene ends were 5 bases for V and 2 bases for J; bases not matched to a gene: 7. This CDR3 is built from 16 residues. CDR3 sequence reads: CASSRAGTGTYNEQFF. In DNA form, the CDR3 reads TGTGCCAGTAGTCGGGCCGGGACAGGGACCTACAATGAGCAGTTCTTC.

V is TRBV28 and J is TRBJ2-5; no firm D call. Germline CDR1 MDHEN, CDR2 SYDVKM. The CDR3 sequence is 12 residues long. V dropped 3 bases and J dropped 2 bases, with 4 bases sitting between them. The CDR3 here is CASSFQQETQYF. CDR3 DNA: TGTGCCAGCAGTTTCCAGCAAGAGACCCAGTACTTC.

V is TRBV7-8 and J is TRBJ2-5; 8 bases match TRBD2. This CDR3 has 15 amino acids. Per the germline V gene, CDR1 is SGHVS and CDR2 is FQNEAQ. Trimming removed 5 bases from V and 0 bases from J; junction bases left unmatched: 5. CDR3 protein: CASSPERGHQETQYF. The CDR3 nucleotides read TGTGCCAGCAGCCCAGAGCGGGGGCACCAAGAGACCCAGTACTTC. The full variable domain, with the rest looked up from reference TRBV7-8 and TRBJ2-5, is GAGVSQSPRYKVAKRGQDVALRCDPISGHVSLFWYQQALGQGPEFLTYFQNEAQLDKSGLPSDRFFAERPEGSVSTLKIQRTQQEDSAVYLCASSPERGHQETQYFGPGTRLLVL.

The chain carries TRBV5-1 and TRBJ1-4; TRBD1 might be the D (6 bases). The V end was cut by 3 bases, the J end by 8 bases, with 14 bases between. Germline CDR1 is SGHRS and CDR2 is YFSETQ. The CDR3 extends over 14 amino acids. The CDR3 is CASSYSGGQEKLFF. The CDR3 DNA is TGCGCCAGCAGCTACAGTGGTGGACAGGAAAAACTGTTTTTT.

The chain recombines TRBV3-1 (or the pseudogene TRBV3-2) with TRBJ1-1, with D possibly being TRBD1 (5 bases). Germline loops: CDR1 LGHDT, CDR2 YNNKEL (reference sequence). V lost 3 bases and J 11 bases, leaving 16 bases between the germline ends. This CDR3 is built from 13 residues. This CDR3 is CASSQGLWFEAFF. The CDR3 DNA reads TGTGCCAGCAGCCAGGGGCTTTGGTTTGAGGCTTTCTTT.

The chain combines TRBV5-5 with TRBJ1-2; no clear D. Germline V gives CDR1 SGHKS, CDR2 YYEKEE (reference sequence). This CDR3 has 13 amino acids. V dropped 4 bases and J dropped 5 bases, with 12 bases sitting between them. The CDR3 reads CASSQPAAYGYTF. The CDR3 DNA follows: TGTGCCAGCAGCCAGCCCGCGGCTTATGGCTACACCTTC.

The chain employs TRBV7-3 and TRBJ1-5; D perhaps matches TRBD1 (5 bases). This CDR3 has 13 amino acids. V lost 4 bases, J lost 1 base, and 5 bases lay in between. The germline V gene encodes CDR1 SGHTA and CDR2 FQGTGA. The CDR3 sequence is CASSSGSNQPQHF. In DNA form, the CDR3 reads TGTGCCAGCAGCTCAGGGAGCAATCAGCCCCAGCATTTT.

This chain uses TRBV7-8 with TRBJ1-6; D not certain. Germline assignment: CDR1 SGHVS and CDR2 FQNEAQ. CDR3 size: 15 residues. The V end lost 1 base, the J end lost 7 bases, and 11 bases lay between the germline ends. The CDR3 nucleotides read TGTGCCAGCAGCTTAGGGCAACCGCGGAATTCACCCCTCCACTTT. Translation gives CASSLGQPRNSPLHF.

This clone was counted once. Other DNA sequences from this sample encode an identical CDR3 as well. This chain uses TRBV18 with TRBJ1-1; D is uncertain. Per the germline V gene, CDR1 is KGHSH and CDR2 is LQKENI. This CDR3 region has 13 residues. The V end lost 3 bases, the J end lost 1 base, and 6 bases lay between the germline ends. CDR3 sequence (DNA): TGTGCCAGCTCACCTACAGAGAACACTGAAGCTTTCTTT. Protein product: CASSPTENTEAFF.

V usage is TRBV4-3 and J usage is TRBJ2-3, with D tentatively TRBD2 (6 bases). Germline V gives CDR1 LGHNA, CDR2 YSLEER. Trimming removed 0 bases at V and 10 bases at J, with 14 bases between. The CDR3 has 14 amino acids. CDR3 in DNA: TGCGCCAGCAGCCAAGAACTGTGGCGGGGTGCGCAGTATTTT. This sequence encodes CASSQELWRGAQYF.

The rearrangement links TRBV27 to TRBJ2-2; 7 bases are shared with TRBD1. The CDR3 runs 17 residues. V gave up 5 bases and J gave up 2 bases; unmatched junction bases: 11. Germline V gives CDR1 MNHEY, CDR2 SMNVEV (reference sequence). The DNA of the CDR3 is TGTGCCAGCAGTCTACTACCGGGACAGCTTAACACCGGGGAGCTGTTTTTT. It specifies CASSLLPGQLNTGELFF.

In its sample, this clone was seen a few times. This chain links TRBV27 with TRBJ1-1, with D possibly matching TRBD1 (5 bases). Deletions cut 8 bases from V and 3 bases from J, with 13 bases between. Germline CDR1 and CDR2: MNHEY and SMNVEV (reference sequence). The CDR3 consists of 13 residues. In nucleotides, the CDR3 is TGTGCCAGCGCTTACAGGTTTTACACTGAAGCTTTCTTT. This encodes CASAYRFYTEAFF.

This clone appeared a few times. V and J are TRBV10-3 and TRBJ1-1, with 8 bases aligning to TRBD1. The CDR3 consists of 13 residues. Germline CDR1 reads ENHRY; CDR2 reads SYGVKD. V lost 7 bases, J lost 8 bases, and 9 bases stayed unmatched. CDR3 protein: CAINPTTGAEAFF. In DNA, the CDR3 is TGTGCCATCAACCCGACGACAGGGGCGGAAGCTTTCTTT.

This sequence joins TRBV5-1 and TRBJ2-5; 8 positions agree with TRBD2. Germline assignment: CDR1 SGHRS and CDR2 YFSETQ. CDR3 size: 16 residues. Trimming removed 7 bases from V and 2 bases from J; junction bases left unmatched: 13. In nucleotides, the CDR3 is TGCGCCAGCGGCCACGGAGGTAGACTAGCGCAAGAGACCCAGTACTTC. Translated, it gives CASGHGGRLAQETQYF.

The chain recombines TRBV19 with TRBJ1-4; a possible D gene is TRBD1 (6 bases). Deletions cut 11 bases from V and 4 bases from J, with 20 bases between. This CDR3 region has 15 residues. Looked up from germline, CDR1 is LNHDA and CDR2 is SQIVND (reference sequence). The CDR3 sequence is CASRGTGRINEKLFF. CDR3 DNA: TGTGCCTCGAGGGGGACGGGCAGGATTAATGAAAAACTGTTTTTT.

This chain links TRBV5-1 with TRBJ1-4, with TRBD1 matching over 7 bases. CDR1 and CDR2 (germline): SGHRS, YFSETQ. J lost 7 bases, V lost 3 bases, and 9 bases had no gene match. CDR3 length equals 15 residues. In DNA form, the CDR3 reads TGCGCCAGCAGCTGGGCGACAGGGTCTGGTGAAAAACTGTTTTTT. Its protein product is CASSWATGSGEKLFF.

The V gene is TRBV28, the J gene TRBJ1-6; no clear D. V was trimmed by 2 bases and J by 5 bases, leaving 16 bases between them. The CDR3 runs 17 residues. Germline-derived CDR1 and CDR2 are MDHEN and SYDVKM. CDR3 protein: CASSLIPEGSDNSPLHF. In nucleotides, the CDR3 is TGTGCCAGCAGTTTAATACCTGAGGGATCGGATAATTCACCCCTCCACTTT.

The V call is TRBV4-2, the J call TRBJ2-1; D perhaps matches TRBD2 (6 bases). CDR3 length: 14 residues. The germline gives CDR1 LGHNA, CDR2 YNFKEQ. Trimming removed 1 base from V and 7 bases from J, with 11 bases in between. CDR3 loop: CASSQGDSQNEQFF. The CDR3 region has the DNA TGTGCCAGCAGCCAAGGGGACTCTCAAAATGAGCAGTTCTTC.

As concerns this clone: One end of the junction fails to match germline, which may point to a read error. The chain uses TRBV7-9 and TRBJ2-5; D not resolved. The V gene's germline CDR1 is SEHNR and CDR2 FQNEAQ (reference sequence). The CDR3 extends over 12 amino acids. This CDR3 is CASTPGQGTQYF. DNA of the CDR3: TGTGCCAGCACCCCAGGTCAAGGGACCCAGTACTTC.